This entry lists 17 T cell receptor beta chains sequenced from one sample in a study of monozygotic twins with inflammatory bowel disease. TCRdb re-called the 5' RACE reads; every CDR3 protein appears as one record, without DNA. The table lists a few hundred thousand distinct CDR3 sequences, with 2.6% in the top ten. Sample: blood. These receptors all stem from a human donor with ulcerative colitis or Crohn's disease, or a healthy co-twin of an affected twin (not recorded which).

V is TRBV19 and J is TRBJ2-4; TCRdb's D call of TRBD1 is untestable without DNA. CDR1 and CDR2 from the germline V gene are LNHDA and SQIVND (reference sequence). This CDR3 spans 15 amino acids. This chain's CDR3 is CASSIDHDRGDIQYF.

The rearrangement joins TRBV29-1 to TRBJ2-7; TCRdb's D call of TRBD1 is untestable without DNA. Germline values: CDR1 SQVTM, CDR2 ANQGSEA. The CDR3 is made up of 15 amino acids. CDR3 sequence: CSVGPPTQGAGEQYF.

The rearrangement uses TRBV4-1 and TRBJ2-3; TCRdb returns TRBD1, unconfirmable since there is no DNA. This CDR3 has 16 residues. Germline V CDR1 and CDR2: MGHRA, YSYEKL. This chain's CDR3 is CASSRPAQASTDTQYF.

The chain carries TRBV27 and TRBJ1-5. There are 13 residues in the CDR3. Germline CDR1 and CDR2: MNHEY and SMNVEV (reference sequence). CDR3: CASSLWADQPQHF.

This chain joins TRBV20-1 and TRBJ2-7; with no DNA, the TCRdb D assignment of TRBD2 cannot be verified. CDR3 length equals 13 residues. Germline lookup yields CDR1 DFQATT and CDR2 SNEGSKA (reference sequence). CDR3 region: CSASLAATYEQYF.

This chain joins TRBV11-2 and TRBJ1-4; the D gene TCRdb calls, TRBD1, cannot be checked with no DNA. Germline V gene lookup returns CDR1 SGHAT and CDR2 FQNNGV. This CDR3 has 15 residues. The CDR3 spells CASSFLDPAGEKLFF.

Here the CDR3 reads CASSLAGGEYEQYF. V is TRBV5-1 and J is TRBJ2-7; TCRdb's D call of TRBD1 is untestable without DNA. The CDR3 is made up of 14 amino acids. Germline V gene data show CDR1 as SGHRS and CDR2 as YFSETQ. Looking up the rest from reference TRBV5-1 and TRBJ2-7 gives the full variable domain: KAGVTQTPRYLIKTRGQQVTLSCSPISGHRSVSWYQQTPGQGLQFLFEYFSETQRNKGNFPGRFSGRQFSNSRSEMNVSTLELGDSALYLCASSLAGGEYEQYFGPGTRLTVT.

This rearrangement joins TRBV14 to TRBJ2-2; as DNA is missing, the TRBD1 call by TCRdb cannot be tested. CDR1 is SGHDN, CDR2 FVKESK, per germline. The CDR3 runs 17 residues. CDR3 residues: CASSRDLPGQGTGELFF.

The chain links TRBV20-1 to TRBJ2-7; TCRdb indicates TRBD2, and absent DNA this call remains unverified. The CDR3 sequence is 14 residues long. CDR1 and CDR2 from the germline V gene are DFQATT and SNEGSKA (reference sequence). CDR3 loop: CSANPGLASYEQYF.

The chain employs TRBV29-1 and TRBJ1-2; TCRdb calls TRBD1, which cannot be checked without DNA. Germline CDR1 and CDR2: SQVTM and ANQGSEA. The CDR3 runs 15 residues. CDR3 region: CSVDPRTDINYGYTF.

The V gene is TRBV20-1, the J gene TRBJ2-3. This CDR3 contains 13 residues. The germline CDR1 and CDR2 sequences are DFQATT and SNEGSKA (reference sequence). CDR3: CSARDTGPDTQYF.

This chain joins TRBV20-1 and TRBJ1-6. CDR3 length equals 14 residues. The germline gives CDR1 DFQATT, CDR2 SNEGSKA (reference sequence). CDR3 sequence: CSARSSASGSPLHF.

The chain is built from TRBV4-1 and TRBJ2-1; TCRdb designates TRBD2, a call that cannot be tested without DNA. Germline V gene data show CDR1 as MGHRA and CDR2 as YSYEKL. This CDR3 has 19 amino acids. Here the CDR3 reads CASSQGLAGASSSYNEQFF.

The chain joins TRBV25-1 to TRBJ2-4; TCRdb lists TRBD1, though no DNA is available to test this call. CDR3 length: 14 residues. Germline lookup yields CDR1 MGHDK and CDR2 SYGVNS. The CDR3 here is CAVEEQGGKNIQYF.

The rearrangement joins TRBV6-1 to TRBJ2-5; there is no DNA to check the TCRdb D call of TRBD1. This CDR3 spans 15 amino acids. Germline V gives CDR1 MNHNS, CDR2 SASEGT. This CDR3 reads CASSRTGGLKETQYF.

The CDR3 sequence: CASSLGALNTEAFF. V is TRBV5-4 and J is TRBJ1-1. There are 14 residues in the CDR3. The germline V gene encodes CDR1 SGHNT and CDR2 YYREEE (reference sequence).

The rearrangement links TRBV7-8 to TRBJ1-2; TCRdb selects TRBD1, and the lack of DNA leaves this call unchecked. Germline V gene sequence: CDR1 SGHVS, CDR2 FQNEAQ. This CDR3 comprises 15 residues. CDR3 region: CASSLVGAEDYGYTF.